This is a list of T cell receptor beta chains from one sample in a study of T-cell memory formation after mild COVID-19. TCRdb recomputed calls from the 5' RACE reads with MiXCR, one row per CDR3 protein. The data show under 200,000 distinct CDR3 sequences, roughly 12% seen once. The source material was PBMCs or a T cell subset sorted from them (not recorded which). These receptors came from a man aged 18-30 years who had mild COVID-19 (a few samples of this study predate the infection). Cell type and time point are not known. Each CDR3 is given with its conserved first and last residue. The D gene is left open where the match is weak. Rows may omit the clone size; those that give it use once, few, many or a size class.

D gene | clone size | J gene | V gene | CDR3 protein | CDR3 DNA
. | . | TRBJ1-6 | TRBV12-3/TRBV12-4 | CASSSPHSPLHF | TGTGCCAGCAGTTCCCCCCATTCACCCCTCCACTTT
. | . | TRBJ1-2 | TRBV12-3/TRBV12-4 | CASSPPQGSYTF | TGTGCCAGCAGCCCGCCACAGGGCAGCTACACCTTC
TRBD1 | many | TRBJ2-3 | TRBV6-5 | CASSPGQGAGTDTQYF | TGTGCCAGCAGTCCCGGACAGGGGGCGGGCACAGATACGCAGTATTTT
TRBD2 | few | TRBJ2-4 | TRBV7-8 | CASSLALAGVGTKNIQYF | TGTGCCAGCAGCCTGGCTCTAGCGGGGGTCGGTACCAAAAACATTCAGTACTTC
. | few | TRBJ2-1 | TRBV6-5 | CASSYSAGSYNEQFF | TGTGCCAGCAGTTACTCGGCGGGGTCGTACAATGAGCAGTTCTTC
. | few | TRBJ1-5 | TRBV7-9 | CASSHAGNNQPQHF | TGTGCCAGCAGCCATGCAGGCAACAATCAGCCCCAGCATTTT
. | . | TRBJ2-1 | TRBV9 | CASSVVIGDHNEQFF | TGTGCCAGCAGCGTAGTTATCGGGGATCACAATGAGCAGTTCTTC
. | . | TRBJ2-1 | TRBV5-1 | CASSLDVSALAFF | TGCGCCAGCAGCTTGGATGTCTCGGCGTTAGCGTTCTTC
. | many | TRBJ2-5 | TRBV7-2 | CASSRPEGLPRAQYF | TGTGCCAGCAGCCGTCCCGAAGGACTGCCCCGGGCCCAGTACTTC
. | few | TRBJ2-3 | TRBV12-3/TRBV12-4 | CASSLGLEDTQYF | TGTGCCAGCAGTTTAGGACTAGAAGATACGCAGTATTTT
. | many | TRBJ2-7 | TRBV12-3/TRBV12-4 | CASLGPSYEQYF | TGTGCCAGCTTGGGACCGTCCTACGAGCAGTACTTC
. | few | TRBJ2-5 | TRBV12-3/TRBV12-4 | CASSLGSGTQYF | TGTGCCAGCAGTTTAGGGTCGGGGACCCAGTACTTC
TRBD2 | . | TRBJ2-5 | TRBV7-8 | CASSAYLAGRETQYF | TGTGCCAGCAGCGCCTACCTAGCGGGGAGAGAGACCCAGTACTTC
TRBD1 | . | TRBJ1-5 | TRBV5-1 | CASRLDRENQPQHF | TGCGCCAGCAGATTGGACAGGGAAAATCAGCCCCAGCATTTT
. | . | TRBJ1-2 | TRBV20-1 | CSARGGNAGLNYGYTF | TGCAGTGCTAGAGGGGGGAACGCAGGACTTAACTATGGCTACACCTTC
. | . | TRBJ2-1 | TRBV15 | CATSRDTRLNEQFF | TGTGCCACCAGCAGAGATACCCGTCTCAATGAGCAGTTCTTC
TRBD1 | . | TRBJ1-5 | TRBV7-2 | CASSLGTGQGNQPQHF | TGTGCCAGCAGCTTGGGGACAGGGCAAGGCAATCAGCCCCAGCATTTT
. | . | TRBJ2-2 | TRBV5-1 | CASSAGQKNTGELFF | TGCGCCAGCAGCGCGGGACAGAAGAACACCGGGGAGCTGTTTTTT
. | few | TRBJ2-6 | TRBV7-2 | CASSLWVSGANVLTF | TGTGCCAGCAGCTTATGGGTCTCTGGGGCCAACGTCCTGACTTTC
TRBD1 | few | TRBJ1-3 | TRBV29-1 | CSVEADRSRGNTIYF | TGCAGCGTTGAAGCGGATCGGTCCAGGGGGAACACCATATATTTT
. | few | TRBJ1-4 | TRBV18 | CASSRSNRDNEKLFF | TGTGCCAGCTCACGGTCTAACAGGGATAATGAAAAACTGTTTTTT
. | once | TRBJ2-3 | TRBV2 | CASSEGTETYTDTQYF | TGTGCCAGCAGTGAAGGGACAGAGACTTACACAGATACGCAGTATTTT
. | few | TRBJ1-1 | TRBV7-2 | CASSKGLGGTEAFF | TGTGCCAGCAGCAAAGGACTGGGCGGCACTGAAGCTTTCTTT
. | many | TRBJ1-1 | TRBV5-1 | CASSSMGYTEAFF | TGCGCCAGCAGCTCCATGGGTTACACTGAAGCTTTCTTT
TRBD1 | few | TRBJ2-7 | TRBV6-5 | CASSLRWTGNPLNAGQYF | TGTGCCAGCAGTCTCCGATGGACAGGGAATCCCTTAAACGCGGGGCAGTACTTC
. | few | TRBJ2-4 | TRBV12-3/TRBV12-4 | CASSFQGGVGIQYF | TGTGCCAGCAGTTTCCAGGGTGGCGTAGGCATTCAGTACTTC
TRBD1 | once | TRBJ2-1 | TRBV7-8 | CASSFQDRGRGRYPYNEQFF | TGTGCCAGCAGCTTCCAGGACAGGGGGCGCGGCCGCTATCCCTACAATGAGCAGTTCTTC
TRBD1 | few | TRBJ1-1 | TRBV10-3 | CATGQGNTEAFF | TGTGCCACCGGACAGGGGAACACTGAAGCTTTCTTT
TRBD2 | many | TRBJ2-7 | TRBV2 | CASRAGTRGYEQYF | TGTGCCAGCAGGGCCGGGACTAGAGGCTACGAGCAGTACTTC
TRBD2 | few | TRBJ2-1 | TRBV20-1 | CSARDFRTSGTDEQFF | TGCAGTGCTAGAGATTTTAGAACTAGCGGGACAGATGAGCAGTTCTTC
. | few | TRBJ1-5 | TRBV20-1 | CSAGDVALGNQPQHF | TGCAGTGCTGGAGACGTCGCCTTAGGCAATCAGCCCCAGCATTTT
TRBD1 | many | TRBJ1-2 | TRBV5-1 | CASSDRDRERYGYTF | TGCGCCAGCAGCGACCGGGACAGGGAAAGATATGGCTACACCTTC
. | . | TRBJ2-3 | TRBV7-3 | CASSFASTSTDTQYF | TGTGCCAGCAGCTTTGCAAGCACCAGCACAGATACGCAGTATTTT
. | few | TRBJ1-2 | TRBV10-3 | CAISVVVGGGDGYTF | TGTGCCATCAGTGTAGTGGTCGGAGGGGGTGATGGCTACACCTTC
. | few | TRBJ1-5 | TRBV7-2 | CASSEGSTSNQPQHF | TGTGCCAGCAGCGAGGGCAGTACTAGCAATCAGCCCCAGCATTTT
. | few | TRBJ1-4 | TRBV6-5 | CASSYDFNEKLFF | TGTGCCAGCAGTTACGACTTTAATGAAAAACTGTTTTTT
TRBD1 | once | TRBJ1-6 | TRBV12-5 | CASGLASGTGGNSPLHF | TGTGCTAGTGGTTTGGCGTCCGGGACAGGGGGAAATTCACCCCTCCACTTT
. | . | TRBJ2-3 | TRBV15 | CATSRDKAGATDTQYF | TGTGCCACCAGCAGAGATAAGGCGGGGGCCACAGATACGCAGTATTTT
. | few | TRBJ2-3 | TRBV5-1 | CASSLEDATDTQYF | TGCGCCAGCAGCTTGGAGGACGCCACAGATACGCAGTATTTT
TRBD1 | many | TRBJ2-5 | TRBV7-3 | CASSPTGVQETQYF | TGTGCCAGCAGCCCTACAGGGGTGCAAGAGACCCAGTACTTC
. | many | TRBJ2-7 | TRBV20-1 | CSARGRIYEQYF | TGCAGTGCTAGAGGTCGGATCTACGAGCAGTACTTC
. | few | TRBJ2-7 | TRBV5-1 | CASSLGSLEQYF | TGCGCCAGCAGCTTGGGCTCCCTCGAGCAGTACTTC
TRBD2 | . | TRBJ2-3 | TRBV7-8 | CASSPPGLAGAGTDTQYF | TGTGCCAGCAGCCCCCCGGGACTAGCGGGGGCGGGCACAGATACGCAGTATTTT
. | . | TRBJ2-3 | TRBV10-3 | CAMGTRSTDTQYF | TGTGCCATGGGGACACGGAGCACAGATACGCAGTATTTT
TRBD2 | few | TRBJ2-5 | TRBV4-3 | CASSQELPLAGVETQYF | TGCGCCAGCAGCCAAGAATTACCTTTAGCGGGGGTAGAGACCCAGTACTTC
TRBD2 | . | TRBJ2-5 | TRBV7-9 | CASSTGTRGVYF | TGTGCCAGCAGCACCGGGACTAGGGGGGTGTACTTC
TRBD1 | few | TRBJ2-2 | TRBV28 | CASSLRTGWTGELFF | TGTGCCAGCAGTTTAAGGACAGGGTGGACCGGGGAGCTGTTTTTT
TRBD1 | many | TRBJ1-5 | TRBV7-2 | CASSIRGDQPQHF | TGTGCCAGCAGCATCAGGGGGGATCAGCCCCAGCATTTT
TRBD1 | . | TRBJ1-2 | TRBV20-1 | CSAGQGSVGYGYTF | TGCAGTGCCGGACAGGGCTCAGTAGGCTATGGCTACACCTTC
TRBD1 | few | TRBJ2-7 | TRBV12-3/TRBV12-4 | CASSPTGIAYEQYF | TGTGCCAGCAGTCCGACAGGGATCGCCTACGAGCAGTACTTC
. | few | TRBJ1-4 | TRBV10-2 | CASRDTTTNEKLFF | TGCGCCAGCCGGGACACAACAACTAATGAAAAACTGTTTTTT
. | . | TRBJ1-5 | TRBV4-3 | CASSQSVHQPQHF | TGCGCCAGCAGCCAATCGGTACATCAGCCCCAGCATTTT
TRBD2 | . | TRBJ2-3 | TRBV5-1 | CASSFLSGGSTDTQYF | TGCGCCAGCAGCTTTCTAAGCGGGGGTAGCACAGATACGCAGTATTTT
TRBD1 | few | TRBJ2-4 | TRBV7-9 | CASSLDRDRGGQRKNIQYF | TGTGCCAGCAGCCTAGACCGGGACAGGGGAGGTCAACGCAAAAACATTCAGTACTTC
. | medium-sized | TRBJ1-1 | TRBV20-1 | CSAGRGDTEAFF | TGCAGTGCTGGCCGCGGGGACACTGAAGCTTTCTTT
TRBD2 | . | TRBJ2-1 | TRBV6-5 | CASTLAGGSEQFF | TGTGCCAGCACTCTAGCGGGGGGAAGTGAGCAGTTCTTC
TRBD2 | . | TRBJ2-3 | TRBV7-9 | CASSVSGATDTQYF | TGTGCCAGCAGCGTTAGCGGGGCCACAGATACGCAGTATTTT
. | . | TRBJ1-2 | TRBV7-2 | CASSLGLRNYGYTF | TGTGCCAGCAGCTTAGGGCTGAGGAACTATGGCTACACCTTC
TRBD1 | . | TRBJ2-5 | TRBV11-2 | CASRNPGGQETQYF | TGTGCCAGCAGGAACCCAGGGGGCCAAGAGACCCAGTACTTC
. | many | TRBJ2-5 | TRBV10-3 | CAISGGLYQETQYF | TGTGCCATCAGCGGGGGGCTGTACCAAGAGACCCAGTACTTC